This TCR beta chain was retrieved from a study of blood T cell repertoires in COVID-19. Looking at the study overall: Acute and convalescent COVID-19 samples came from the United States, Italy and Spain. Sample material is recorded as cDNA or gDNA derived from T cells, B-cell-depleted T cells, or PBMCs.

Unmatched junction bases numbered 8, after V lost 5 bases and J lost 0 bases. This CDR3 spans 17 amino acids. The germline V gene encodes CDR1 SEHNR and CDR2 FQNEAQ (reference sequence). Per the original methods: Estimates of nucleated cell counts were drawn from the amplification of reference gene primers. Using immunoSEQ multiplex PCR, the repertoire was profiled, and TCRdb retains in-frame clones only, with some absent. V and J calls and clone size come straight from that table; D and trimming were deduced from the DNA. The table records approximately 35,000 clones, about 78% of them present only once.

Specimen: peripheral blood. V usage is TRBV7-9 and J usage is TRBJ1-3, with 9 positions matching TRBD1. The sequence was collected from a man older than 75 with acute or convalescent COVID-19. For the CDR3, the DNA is TGTGCCAGCAGCATGGGACAGGGCTACAACTCTGGAAACACCATATATTTT. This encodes CASSMGQGYNSGNTIYF.